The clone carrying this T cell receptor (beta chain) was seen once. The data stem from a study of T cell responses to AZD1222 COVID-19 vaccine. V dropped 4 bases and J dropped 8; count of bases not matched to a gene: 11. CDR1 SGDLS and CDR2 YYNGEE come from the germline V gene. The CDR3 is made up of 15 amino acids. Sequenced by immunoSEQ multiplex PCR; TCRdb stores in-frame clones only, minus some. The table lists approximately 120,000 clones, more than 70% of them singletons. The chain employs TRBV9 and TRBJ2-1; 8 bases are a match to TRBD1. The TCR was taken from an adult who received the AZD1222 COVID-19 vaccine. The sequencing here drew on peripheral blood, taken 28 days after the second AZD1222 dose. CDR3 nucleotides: TGTGCCAGCAGCTTACCCCGGACAGGGCCATATGAGCAGTTCTTC. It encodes CASSLPRTGPYEQFF.